This TCR beta chain is from a study of beta chain features in type 1 diabetes. Study-wide results and caveats: For Type 1 diabetes patients, all four CD4+ subsets carried TCRB CDR3s that were moderately but significantly shorter.

Expressed TCRB transcripts were sequenced because the entire RNA isolate underwent reverse transcription. Libraries were prepared by immunoSEQ multiplex PCR; TCRdb keeps only in-frame clonotypes and omits some of them. The sample yields some 640,000 clones, 11% to 15% seen once. Germline CDR1 reads SEHNR; CDR2 reads FQNEAQ (reference sequence). V was shortened by 1 base and J by 0 bases, with 6 bases between the two germline ends. The CDR3 contains 14 residues. Concerning this clone: The antigen is not known.

In all sorted populations, purity surpassed 95%. The receptor was derived from a young man with type 1 diabetes. The chain carries TRBV7-9 and TRBJ1-1; D ambiguous. Material: naive CD4+ T cells from blood. CDR3 sequence (DNA): TGTGCCAGCAGCTTAGGGGAAGTGAACACTGAAGCTTTCTTT. Translation: CASSLGEVNTEAFF.